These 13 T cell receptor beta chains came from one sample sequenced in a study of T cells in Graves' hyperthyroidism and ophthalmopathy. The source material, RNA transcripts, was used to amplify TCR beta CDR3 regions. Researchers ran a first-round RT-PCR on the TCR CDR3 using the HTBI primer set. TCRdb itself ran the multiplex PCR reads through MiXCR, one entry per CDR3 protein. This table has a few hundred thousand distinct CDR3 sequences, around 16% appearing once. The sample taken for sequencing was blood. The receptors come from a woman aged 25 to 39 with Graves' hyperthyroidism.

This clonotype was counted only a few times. The CDR3 coding sequence is TGTGCCAGCAGGACGCCGGGACAGGGGGCCTCACCCCTCCACTTT. It translates to CASRTPGQGASPLHF. The chain employs TRBV6-1 and TRBJ1-6; 12 nucleotides match TRBD1. From germline, CDR1 is MNHNS and CDR2 SASEGT. V gave up 6 bases and J gave up 10 bases; unmatched junction bases: 7. The CDR3 consists of 15 residues.

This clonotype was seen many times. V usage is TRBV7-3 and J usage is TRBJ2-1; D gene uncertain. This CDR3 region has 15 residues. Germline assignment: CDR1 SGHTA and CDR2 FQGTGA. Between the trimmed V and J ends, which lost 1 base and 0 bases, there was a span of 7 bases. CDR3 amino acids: CASSLMAGSYNEQFF. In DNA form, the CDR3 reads TGTGCCAGCAGCTTAATGGCAGGCTCCTACAATGAGCAGTTCTTC.

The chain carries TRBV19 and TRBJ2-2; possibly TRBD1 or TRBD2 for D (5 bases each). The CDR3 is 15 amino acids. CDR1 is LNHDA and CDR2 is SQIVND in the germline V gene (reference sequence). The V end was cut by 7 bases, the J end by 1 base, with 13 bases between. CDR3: CASNPGTGNTGELFF. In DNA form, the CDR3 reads TGTGCCAGTAATCCAGGGACGGGGAACACCGGGGAGCTGTTTTTT.

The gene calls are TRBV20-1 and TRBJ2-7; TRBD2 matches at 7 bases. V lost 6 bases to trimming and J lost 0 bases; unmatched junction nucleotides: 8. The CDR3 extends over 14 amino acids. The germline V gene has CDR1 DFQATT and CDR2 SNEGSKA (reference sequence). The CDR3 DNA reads TGCAGTGCCCGGAACCTAGCGGACTCCTACGAGCAGTACTTC. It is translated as CSARNLADSYEQYF.

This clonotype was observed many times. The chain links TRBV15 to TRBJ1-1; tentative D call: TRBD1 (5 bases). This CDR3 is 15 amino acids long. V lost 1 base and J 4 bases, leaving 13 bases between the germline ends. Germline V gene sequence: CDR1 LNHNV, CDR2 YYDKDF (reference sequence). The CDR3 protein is CATSRGTERGTEAFF. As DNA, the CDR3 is TGTGCCACCAGCAGAGGGACGGAAAGGGGCACTGAAGCTTTCTTT.

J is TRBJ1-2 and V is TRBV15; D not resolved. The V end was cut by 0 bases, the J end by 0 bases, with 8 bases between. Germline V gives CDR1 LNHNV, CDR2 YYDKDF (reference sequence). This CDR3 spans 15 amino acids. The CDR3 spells CATSRDRASNYGYTF. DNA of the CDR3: TGTGCCACCAGCAGAGATAGGGCCTCTAACTATGGCTACACCTTC.

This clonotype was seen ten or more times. The CDR3 DNA is TGTGCCAGCACCAGGTCCTATGGCTACACCTTC. Translation gives CASTRSYGYTF. The chain joins TRBV6-1 to TRBJ1-2, with unresolved D. Trimming shortened V by 7 bases and J by 4 bases, and 7 bases separated the two germline ends. The CDR3 runs to 11 residues. Germline CDR1 reads MNHNS; CDR2 reads SASEGT.

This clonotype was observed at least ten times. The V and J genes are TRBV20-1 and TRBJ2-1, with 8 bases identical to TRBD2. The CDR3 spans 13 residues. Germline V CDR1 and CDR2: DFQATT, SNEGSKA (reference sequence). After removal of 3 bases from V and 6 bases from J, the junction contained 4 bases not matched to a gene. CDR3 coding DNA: TGCAGTGCTAGTACCAGCGGGAGCAATGAGCAGTTCTTC. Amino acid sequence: CSASTSGSNEQFF.

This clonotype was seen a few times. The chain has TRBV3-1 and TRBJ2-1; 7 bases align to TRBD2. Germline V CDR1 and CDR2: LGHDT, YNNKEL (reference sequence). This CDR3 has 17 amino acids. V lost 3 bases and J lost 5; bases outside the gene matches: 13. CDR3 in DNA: TGTGCCAGCAGCCAGGATGGGGGGGGGTTCGGTCACAATGAGCAGTTCTTC. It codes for CASSQDGGGFGHNEQFF.

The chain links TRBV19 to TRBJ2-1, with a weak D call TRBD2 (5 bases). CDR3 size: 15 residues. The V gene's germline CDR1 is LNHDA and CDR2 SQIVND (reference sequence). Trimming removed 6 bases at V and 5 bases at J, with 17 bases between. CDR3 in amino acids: CASSQRGSGHNEQFF. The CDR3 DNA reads TGTGCCAGTAGCCAGCGAGGGAGTGGCCACAATGAGCAGTTCTTC.

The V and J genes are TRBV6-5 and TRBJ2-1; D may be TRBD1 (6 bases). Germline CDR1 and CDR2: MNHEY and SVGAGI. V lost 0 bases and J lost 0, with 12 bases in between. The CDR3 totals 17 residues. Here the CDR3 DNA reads TGTGCCAGCAGTTACTCGACACAGGACAGCTCCTACAATGAGCAGTTCTTC. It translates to CASSYSTQDSSYNEQFF.

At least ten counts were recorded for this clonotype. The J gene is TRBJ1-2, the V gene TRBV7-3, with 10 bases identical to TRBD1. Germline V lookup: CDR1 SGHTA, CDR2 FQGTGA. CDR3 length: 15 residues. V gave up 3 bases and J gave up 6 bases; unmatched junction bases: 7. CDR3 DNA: TGTGCCAGCAGCTTTGGGGGACAGGGGAACAATGGCTACACCTTC. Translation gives CASSFGGQGNNGYTF.

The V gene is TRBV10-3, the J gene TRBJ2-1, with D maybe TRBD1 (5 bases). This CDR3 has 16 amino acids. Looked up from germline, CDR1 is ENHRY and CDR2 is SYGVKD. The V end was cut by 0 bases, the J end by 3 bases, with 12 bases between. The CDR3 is CAISESRTNLYNEQFF. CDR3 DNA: TGTGCCATCAGTGAGTCTCGGACAAACCTCTACAATGAGCAGTTCTTC.